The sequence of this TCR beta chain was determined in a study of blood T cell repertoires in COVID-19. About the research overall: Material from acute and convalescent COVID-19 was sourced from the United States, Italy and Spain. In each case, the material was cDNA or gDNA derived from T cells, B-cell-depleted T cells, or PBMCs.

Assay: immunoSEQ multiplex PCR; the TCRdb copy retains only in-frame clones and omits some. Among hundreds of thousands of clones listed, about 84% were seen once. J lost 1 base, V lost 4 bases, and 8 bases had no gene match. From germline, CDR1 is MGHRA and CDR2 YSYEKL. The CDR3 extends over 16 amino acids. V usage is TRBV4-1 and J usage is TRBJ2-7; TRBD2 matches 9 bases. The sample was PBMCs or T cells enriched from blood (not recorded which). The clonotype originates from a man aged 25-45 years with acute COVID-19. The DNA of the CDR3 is TGCGCCAGCAGCCCCTTACGTAGCGGGAGATCCTACGAGCAGTACTTC. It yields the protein CASSPLRSGRSYEQYF.